This T cell receptor beta chain originates from a study of blood T cell repertoires in COVID-19. About the study: The United States, Italy and Spain were the sources of the acute and convalescent COVID-19 samples. PBMCs, B-cell-depleted T cells, or T cells provided the cDNA or gDNA that made up the material.

Comment on this clone: This specimen includes other DNA sequences encoding the same CDR3.

In the study's own analysis: Amplification of reference gene primers was used by the study to estimate nucleated cell counts. Sequenced by immunoSEQ multiplex PCR; TCRdb stores in-frame clones only, minus some. V, J and clone size are those of that table, while D and trimming were read from the DNA. Found here are approximately 240,000 clones, about 85% of them singletons; the top ten hold roughly 2.6%. This CDR3 is 15 amino acids long. V was clipped by 2 bases and J by 2 bases; unmatched bases: 0. Germline V gene data show CDR1 as SNHLY and CDR2 as FYNNEI. Sequencing was done on a sample of peripheral blood. The receptor was isolated from a man aged 45-65 years who had recovered from COVID-19. The chain links TRBV2 to TRBJ2-1; 10 bases are shared with TRBD2. In DNA, the CDR3 is TGTGCCAGCAGTGAACTAGCGGGGGCCTACAATGAGCAGTTCTTC. Its translation: CASSELAGAYNEQFF.